This TCR beta chain was observed in a study of T cells in pancreatic ductal adenocarcinoma. This clone turned up a few times. Germline lookup yields CDR1 MNHNY and CDR2 SVGAGI (reference sequence). The CDR3 is 15 residues long. The trim removed 5 bases at V and 5 bases at J, leaving 7 bases unmatched. This table comes from immunoSEQ multiplex PCR, and its TCRdb copy is limited to in-frame clones, with some not included. The table lists around 9,000 clones, around 92% of them singletons. The selected patients with pancreatic ductal adenocarcinoma had surgery but no neoadjuvant therapy. The sample comprised PBMCs. The receptor was derived from a human donor with pancreatic ductal adenocarcinoma. The chain combines TRBV6-6 with TRBJ2-2, with 8 nucleotides matching TRBD1. The DNA for the CDR3 is TGTGCCAGCAGTCCGGACAGGGCTGGGACCGGGGAGCTGTTTTTT. This gives the protein CASSPDRAGTGELFF.